This T cell receptor (beta chain) stems from a study of Ad26.COV2.S vaccination and SARS-CoV-2 variants. For the study at large: The vaccine Ad26.COV2.S was put into the muscle once, or twice with 56 days between. Study-level findings and limits: Placebo recipients showed lower spike-specific TCR breadth than vaccinees.

Germline CDR1 SQVTM, CDR2 ANQGSEA. The CDR3 has 12 residues. With V trimmed by 6 bases and J by 7 bases, 7 bases remained unmatched. Specified treatment: 15 to 20 received Ad26.COV2.S at low or high dose, single or two shots; about 5 received placebo; per-sample allocation not given. Samples came from day 63 after the first vaccine or placebo injection. In Boston, the donor was an adult between 18-55 years of age. Note on this clone: Its specificity is not known.

Sequencing used immunoSEQ multiplex PCR; TCRdb keeps in-frame clones, though not all of them. This sample has around 450,000 clones, with 89% found just once. V and J are TRBV29-1 and TRBJ1-2, with TRBD1 matching 8 bases. Sequences were derived from peripheral blood, sampled in a trial of Ad26.COV2.S vaccine versus placebo. The TCR sequence derives from a person between 18 and 65 years old who received the Ad26.COV2.S COVID-19 vaccine or a placebo. Written as DNA, the CDR3 is TGCAGCGTCCGCGGCACAGGGGGTGGCTACACCTTC. Encoded protein: CSVRGTGGGYTF. Full variable domain (remainder filled in from reference TRBV29-1 and TRBJ1-2): SAVISQKPSRDICQRGTSLTIQCQVDSQVTMMFWYRQQPGQSLTLIATANQGSEATYESGFVIDKFPISRPNLTFSTLTVSNMSPEDSSIYLCSVRGTGGGYTFGSGTRLTVV.